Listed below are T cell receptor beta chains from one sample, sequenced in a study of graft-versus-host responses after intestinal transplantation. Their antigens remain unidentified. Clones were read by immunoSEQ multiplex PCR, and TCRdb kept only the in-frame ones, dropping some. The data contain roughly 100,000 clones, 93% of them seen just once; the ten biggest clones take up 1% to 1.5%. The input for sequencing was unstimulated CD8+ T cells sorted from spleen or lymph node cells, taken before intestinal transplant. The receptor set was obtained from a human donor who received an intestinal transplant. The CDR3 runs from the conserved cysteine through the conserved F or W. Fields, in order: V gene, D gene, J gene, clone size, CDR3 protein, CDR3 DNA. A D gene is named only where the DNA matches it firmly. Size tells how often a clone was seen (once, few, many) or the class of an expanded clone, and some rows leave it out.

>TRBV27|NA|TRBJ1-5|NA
CASSLEGGNQPQHF
TGTGCCAGCAGTTTAGAGGGGGGCAATCAGCCCCAGCATTTT
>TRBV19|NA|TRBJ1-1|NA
CASKGVSLNTEAFF
TGTGCCAGTAAGGGGGTAAGCTTGAACACTGAAGCTTTCTTT
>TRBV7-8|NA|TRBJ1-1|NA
CASTRRGDTEAFF
TGTGCCAGCACCCGCCGGGGGGACACTGAAGCTTTCTTT
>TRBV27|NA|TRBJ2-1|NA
CASSFSGTPSYNEQFF
TGTGCCAGCAGTTTTTCAGGGACTCCATCCTACAATGAGCAGTTCTTC
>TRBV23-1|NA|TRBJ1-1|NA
CASSHNGDTEAFF
TGCGCCAGCAGTCATAACGGGGACACTGAAGCTTTCTTT
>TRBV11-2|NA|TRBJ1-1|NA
CASISGTEAFF
TGTGCCAGCATAAGTGGGACTGAAGCTTTCTTT
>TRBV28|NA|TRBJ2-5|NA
CASSFSVIGGFQETQYF
TGTGCCAGCAGTTTTTCGGTGATTGGTGGGTTCCAAGAGACCCAGTACTTC
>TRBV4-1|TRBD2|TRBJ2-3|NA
CASSQSSGGNTDTQYF
TGCGCCAGCAGCCAGAGCTCCGGGGGGAACACAGATACGCAGTATTTT
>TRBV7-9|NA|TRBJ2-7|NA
CASSLARGNIHTYEQYF
TGTGCCAGCAGCTTAGCGCGCGGGAACATCCACACCTACGAGCAGTACTTC
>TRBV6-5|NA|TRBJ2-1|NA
CASSWDNEQFF
TGTGCCAGCAGCTGGGACAATGAGCAGTTCTTC
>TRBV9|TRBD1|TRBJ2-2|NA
CASKLAGGTGELFF
TGTGCCAGCAAGCTGGCAGGGGGCACCGGGGAGCTGTTTTTT
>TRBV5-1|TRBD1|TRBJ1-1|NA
CASSLGQGASTEAFF
TGCGCCAGCAGCTTAGGTCAGGGGGCATCGACTGAAGCTTTCTTT
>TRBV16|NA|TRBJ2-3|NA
CASSQSGRLDTQYF
TGTGCCAGCAGCCAATCGGGACGATTAGATACGCAGTATTTT
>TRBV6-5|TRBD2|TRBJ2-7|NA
CASSESSGFYEQYF
TGTGCCAGCAGTGAATCTAGCGGATTTTACGAGCAGTACTTC
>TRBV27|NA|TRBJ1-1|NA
CASSFGQNTEAFF
TGTGCCAGCAGTTTCGGCCAGAACACTGAAGCTTTCTTT
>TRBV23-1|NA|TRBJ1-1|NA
CAGKEGTEAFF
TGCGCCGGCAAAGAGGGCACTGAAGCTTTCTTT
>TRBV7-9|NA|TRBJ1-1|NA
CASSPPRPGGTEAFF
TGTGCCAGCAGCCCCCCCCGACCCGGGGGCACTGAAGCTTTCTTT
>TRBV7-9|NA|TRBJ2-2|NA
CASSPSRGTDLTGELFF
TGTGCCAGCAGCCCTAGCAGAGGCACGGACCTCACCGGGGAGCTGTTTTTT
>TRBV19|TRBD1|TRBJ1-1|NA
CASSNLRQGTEDTEAFF
TGTGCCAGTAGCAACTTACGACAGGGAACGGAGGACACTGAAGCTTTCTTT
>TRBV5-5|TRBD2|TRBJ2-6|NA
CASSLLLAGHGSGANVLTF
TGTGCCAGCAGCTTGCTTCTAGCGGGTCATGGCTCTGGGGCCAACGTCCTGACTTTC
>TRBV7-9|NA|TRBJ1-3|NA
CASSLAVRALSGNTIYF
TGTGCCAGCAGCTTAGCGGTCAGGGCCCTCTCTGGAAACACCATATATTTT
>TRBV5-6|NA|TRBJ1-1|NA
CASRYEKLPEAFF
TGTGCCAGCAGATATGAAAAGCTACCTGAAGCTTTCTTT
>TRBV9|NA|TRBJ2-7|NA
CASSAGAADYEQYF
TGTGCCAGCAGCGCCGGGGCAGCGGATTACGAGCAGTACTTC
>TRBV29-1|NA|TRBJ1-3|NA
CSGAGGSGNTIYF
TGCAGCGGTGCCGGGGGCTCTGGAAACACCATATATTTT
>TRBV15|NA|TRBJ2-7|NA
CATSSMGSYEQYF
TGTGCCACCAGCAGTATGGGCTCCTACGAGCAGTACTTC
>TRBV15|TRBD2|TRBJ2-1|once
CATQTSGYNEQFF
TGTGCCACCCAGACTAGCGGTTACAATGAGCAGTTCTTC
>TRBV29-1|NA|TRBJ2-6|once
CSGGDSGANVLTF
TGCAGCGGGGGGGACTCTGGGGCCAACGTCCTGACTTTC
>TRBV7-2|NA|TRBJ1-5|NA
CASSSLSRGWPQHF
TGTGCCAGCAGCTCCCTCAGTCGCGGATGGCCCCAGCATTTT
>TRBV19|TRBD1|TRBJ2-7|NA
CASSIRDSAYEQYF
TGTGCCAGTAGTATAAGGGACAGTGCCTACGAGCAGTACTTC